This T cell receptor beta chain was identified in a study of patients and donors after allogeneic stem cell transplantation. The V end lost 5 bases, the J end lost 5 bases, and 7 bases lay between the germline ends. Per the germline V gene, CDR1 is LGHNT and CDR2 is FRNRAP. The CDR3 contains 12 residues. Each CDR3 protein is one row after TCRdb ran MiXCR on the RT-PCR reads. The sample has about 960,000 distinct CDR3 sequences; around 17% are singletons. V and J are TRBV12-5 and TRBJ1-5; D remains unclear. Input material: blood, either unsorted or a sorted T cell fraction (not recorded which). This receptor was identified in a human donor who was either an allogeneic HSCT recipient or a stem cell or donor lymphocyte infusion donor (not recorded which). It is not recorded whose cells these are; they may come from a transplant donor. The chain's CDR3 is CASGGPDQPQHF. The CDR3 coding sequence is TGTGCTAGTGGTGGGCCTGATCAGCCCCAGCATTTT.